This TCR beta chain was observed in a study of blood T cell repertoires in COVID-19. Study details: From T cells, B-cell-depleted T cells, or PBMCs came the material, which was cDNA or gDNA.

In the original processing: Amplified reference gene primers provided the basis for estimating nucleated cell counts. Profiled with immunoSEQ multiplex PCR; TCRdb holds only in-frame clones, not every one. Clone size and V and J calls were adopted from that table, with D and trimming inferred from the DNA. The table includes 95,000 or so clones, around 88% detected once. Trimming shortened V by 4 bases and J by 3 bases, and 10 bases separated the two germline ends. Germline lookup yields CDR1 MNHNY and CDR2 SVGAGI (reference sequence). The CDR3 extends over 14 amino acids. This clone was counted only a few times.

The V and J genes are TRBV6-6 and TRBJ2-1; D is unclear. Sequencing used peripheral blood. This TCR was sampled from an elderly man with active or convalescent COVID-19. CDR3 region: CASSLGGNYNEQFF. Written as DNA, the CDR3 is TGTGCCAGCAGTTTAGGCGGAAACTACAATGAGCAGTTCTTC.